The clone carrying this T cell receptor (beta chain) has only a few counts. Its antigen is currently unknown. The entry originates in a study of response to subunit inactivated influenza vaccine. General study results and limits: The authors suggested that every seasonal influenza vaccination recruits few new T cells.

V was clipped by 1 base and J by 0 bases, with 13 bases between them. The germline gives CDR1 DFQATT, CDR2 SNEGSKA (reference sequence). This CDR3 is built from 16 residues. TCRdb used MiXCR to reprocess the RT-PCR reads, holding one entry per CDR3 protein. The data show 500,000 or so distinct CDR3 sequences, with 16% seen just once and less than 4% held by the top ten. The specimen comprised CD4+ T cells sorted from PBMCs, sampled around 25 months after vaccination. The clonotype comes from a man aged 45 to 70 who received an inactivated influenza vaccine. The chain joins TRBV20-1 to TRBJ2-1; possibly TRBD2 for D (6 bases). The CDR3 region is CSARVKRVSSYNEQFF. The DNA for the CDR3 is TGCAGTGCTAGAGTGAAGCGGGTAAGCTCCTACAATGAGCAGTTCTTC.